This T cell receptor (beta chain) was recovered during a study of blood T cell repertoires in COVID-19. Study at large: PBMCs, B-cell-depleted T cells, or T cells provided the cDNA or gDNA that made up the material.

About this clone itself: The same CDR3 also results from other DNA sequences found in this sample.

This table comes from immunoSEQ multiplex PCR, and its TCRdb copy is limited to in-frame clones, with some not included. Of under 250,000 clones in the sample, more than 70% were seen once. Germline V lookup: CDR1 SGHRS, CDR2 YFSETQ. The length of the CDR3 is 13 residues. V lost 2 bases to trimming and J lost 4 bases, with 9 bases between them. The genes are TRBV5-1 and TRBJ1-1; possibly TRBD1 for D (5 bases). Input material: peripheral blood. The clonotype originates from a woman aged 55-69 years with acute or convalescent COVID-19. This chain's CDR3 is CASSLRGGTEAFF. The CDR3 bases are TGCGCCAGCAGCTTAAGGGGAGGCACTGAAGCTTTCTTT.